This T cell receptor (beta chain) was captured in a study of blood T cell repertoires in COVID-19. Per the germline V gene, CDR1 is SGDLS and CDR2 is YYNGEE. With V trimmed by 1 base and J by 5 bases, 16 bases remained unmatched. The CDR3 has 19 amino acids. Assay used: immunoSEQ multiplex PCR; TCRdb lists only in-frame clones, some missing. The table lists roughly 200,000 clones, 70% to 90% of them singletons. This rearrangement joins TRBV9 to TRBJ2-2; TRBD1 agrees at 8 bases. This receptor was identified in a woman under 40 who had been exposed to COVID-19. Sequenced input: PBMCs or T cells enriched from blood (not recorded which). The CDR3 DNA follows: TGTGCCAGCAGCGTAATGGGACAGGTTATCCCTGAATCGACCGGGGAGCTGTTTTTT. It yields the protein CASSVMGQVIPESTGELFF.